This is a list of T cell receptor beta chains from one sample in a study of blood T cells in healthy people across ages. Via MiXCR, TCRdb re-called the 5' RACE reads, giving one row per CDR3 protein. The repertoire holds around 700,000 distinct CDR3 sequences, with around 25% as singletons. The same data also went into a second study, on T cells of mothers and their children.

The sample was blood. These receptors were obtained from a boy between 10 and 17 years old in good health. CDR3s include the opening cysteine and the closing phenylalanine or tryptophan. The order of the fields is V gene, J gene, D gene, clone size, CDR3 protein, CDR3 DNA. The D gene is left open where the match is weak. The size of a clone is reported for some rows only, either as once, few or many, or as a class for expanded clones.

V gene: TRBV20-1
J gene: TRBJ1-1
D gene: -
clone size: few
CDR3 protein: CSAPLGLREAFF
CDR3 DNA: TGCAGTGCCCCGTTGGGACTCCGGGAAGCTTTCTTT

V gene: TRBV27
J gene: TRBJ2-2
D gene: -
clone size: -
CDR3 protein: CASSFMAPGELFF
CDR3 DNA: TGTGCCAGCAGTTTCATGGCCCCCGGGGAGCTGTTTTTT

V gene: TRBV12-5
J gene: TRBJ1-5
D gene: TRBD1
clone size: -
CDR3 protein: CASGDGTGYNQPQHF
CDR3 DNA: TGTGCTAGTGGTGACGGGACAGGGTATAATCAGCCCCAGCATTTT

V gene: TRBV5-6
J gene: TRBJ2-7
D gene: -
clone size: few
CDR3 protein: CASSEKRPGEEQYF
CDR3 DNA: TGTGCCAGCAGCGAAAAAAGGCCGGGAGAGGAGCAGTACTTC

V gene: TRBV10-3
J gene: TRBJ2-1
D gene: TRBD2
clone size: -
CDR3 protein: CAISGSGSYNEQFF
CDR3 DNA: TGTGCCATCAGTGGTAGCGGGAGTTACAATGAGCAGTTCTTC

V gene: TRBV12-3/TRBV12-4
J gene: TRBJ2-2
D gene: TRBD1
clone size: -
CDR3 protein: CASSPRQGAGELFF
CDR3 DNA: TGTGCCAGCAGTCCCAGACAGGGGGCCGGGGAGCTGTTTTTT

V gene: TRBV6-5
J gene: TRBJ2-7
D gene: TRBD2
clone size: many
CDR3 protein: CASSRGTSGSYEQYF
CDR3 DNA: TGTGCCAGCAGTCGTGGGACTAGCGGGAGTTACGAGCAGTACTTC

V gene: TRBV6-5
J gene: TRBJ2-7
D gene: -
clone size: -
CDR3 protein: CASSLQSEQYF
CDR3 DNA: TGTGCCAGCAGTCTTCAGTCTGAGCAGTACTTC

V gene: TRBV20-1
J gene: TRBJ2-1
D gene: TRBD2
clone size: -
CDR3 protein: CSARDATGLGGSYNEQFF
CDR3 DNA: TGCAGTGCTAGAGATGCGACGGGACTAGGGGGTTCCTACAATGAGCAGTTCTTC

V gene: TRBV28
J gene: TRBJ2-7
D gene: -
clone size: many
CDR3 protein: CASSLTLYEQYF
CDR3 DNA: TGTGCCAGCAGTTTGACTCTATACGAGCAGTACTTC

V gene: TRBV2
J gene: TRBJ2-1
D gene: -
clone size: few
CDR3 protein: CASTGSAYNEQFF
CDR3 DNA: TGTGCCAGCACAGGGTCCGCGTACAATGAGCAGTTCTTC

V gene: TRBV6-5
J gene: TRBJ2-6
D gene: -
clone size: -
CDR3 protein: CASRPGAVGANVLTF
CDR3 DNA: TGTGCCAGCAGACCGGGGGCAGTAGGAGCCAACGTCCTGACTTTC

V gene: TRBV11-1
J gene: TRBJ2-1
D gene: -
clone size: -
CDR3 protein: CASSFGVGLSEQFF
CDR3 DNA: TGTGCCAGCAGCTTTGGGGTAGGGTTGAGTGAGCAGTTCTTC

V gene: TRBV10-3
J gene: TRBJ2-5
D gene: TRBD1
clone size: few
CDR3 protein: CAISERTGGQETQYF
CDR3 DNA: TGTGCCATCAGTGAGCGCACAGGGGGCCAAGAGACCCAGTACTTC

V gene: TRBV4-1
J gene: TRBJ2-5
D gene: -
clone size: -
CDR3 protein: CASSLLEYSEETQYF
CDR3 DNA: TGCGCCAGCAGCCTTTTAGAGTACTCCGAAGAGACCCAGTACTTC

V gene: TRBV5-1
J gene: TRBJ1-4
D gene: -
clone size: few
CDR3 protein: CASSVRDGEKLFF
CDR3 DNA: TGCGCCAGCAGCGTCAGGGATGGTGAAAAACTGTTTTTT

V gene: TRBV7-2
J gene: TRBJ2-3
D gene: TRBD2
clone size: few
CDR3 protein: CATQTAGGPGDTQYF
CDR3 DNA: TGTGCCACACAGACAGCGGGAGGGCCCGGAGATACGCAGTATTTT

V gene: TRBV15
J gene: TRBJ2-5
D gene: TRBD1
clone size: once
CDR3 protein: CATSALDRAYETQYF
CDR3 DNA: TGTGCCACCAGCGCTTTGGACAGGGCGTATGAGACCCAGTACTTC

V gene: TRBV5-5
J gene: TRBJ2-5
D gene: -
clone size: -
CDR3 protein: CASTLPHVGTQYF
CDR3 DNA: TGTGCCAGCACCTTGCCCCACGTTGGGACCCAGTACTTC

V gene: TRBV7-8
J gene: TRBJ2-2
D gene: -
clone size: -
CDR3 protein: CASSGNRDIPTGELFF
CDR3 DNA: TGTGCCAGCAGCGGGAACCGGGACATCCCAACCGGGGAGCTGTTTTTT

V gene: TRBV7-9
J gene: TRBJ1-1
D gene: -
clone size: few
CDR3 protein: CASSLAGGRGLGTEAFF
CDR3 DNA: TGTGCCAGCAGCTTAGCTGGGGGCCGGGGCTTGGGCACTGAAGCCTTCTTT

V gene: TRBV20-1
J gene: TRBJ1-1
D gene: -
clone size: -
CDR3 protein: CSANKGRGRNTEAFF
CDR3 DNA: TGCAGTGCTAATAAGGGCCGGGGCCGTAACACTGAAGCTTTCTTT

V gene: TRBV6-1
J gene: TRBJ2-5
D gene: TRBD2
clone size: -
CDR3 protein: CASRFGLAVEETQYF
CDR3 DNA: TGTGCCAGCAGGTTTGGTCTAGCGGTTGAAGAGACCCAGTACTTC

V gene: TRBV29-1
J gene: TRBJ2-3
D gene: -
clone size: -
CDR3 protein: CSVETRATDTQYF
CDR3 DNA: TGCAGCGTTGAAACCAGGGCCACAGATACGCAGTATTTT

V gene: TRBV7-8
J gene: TRBJ2-7
D gene: TRBD2
clone size: -
CDR3 protein: CASSLIAGSSYEQYF
CDR3 DNA: TGTGCCAGCAGCCTAATAGCGGGGAGCTCCTACGAGCAGTACTTC

V gene: TRBV28
J gene: TRBJ1-1
D gene: TRBD1
clone size: few
CDR3 protein: CASREQGENTEAFF
CDR3 DNA: TGTGCCAGTCGCGAACAGGGGGAGAACACTGAAGCTTTCTTT

V gene: TRBV12-5
J gene: TRBJ1-1
D gene: TRBD1
clone size: -
CDR3 protein: CASGLIWTGGIAEAFF
CDR3 DNA: TGTGCTAGTGGTTTGATATGGACAGGGGGCATCGCTGAAGCTTTCTTT

V gene: TRBV7-8
J gene: TRBJ1-1
D gene: -
clone size: few
CDR3 protein: CASSFPGVGSLMNTEAFF
CDR3 DNA: TGTGCCAGCAGCTTCCCTGGAGTCGGCAGCCTCATGAACACTGAAGCTTTCTTT

V gene: TRBV12-3/TRBV12-4
J gene: TRBJ2-5
D gene: -
clone size: once
CDR3 protein: CASRIQTGQETQYF
CDR3 DNA: TGTGCCAGCAGGATTCAAACAGGCCAAGAGACCCAGTACTTC